Sequencing of this T cell receptor (beta chain) was carried out in a study of monozygotic twins with inflammatory bowel disease. General study points: In the analysis, different T cell subtypes could not be told apart.

The CDR3 runs to 14 residues. Germline loops: CDR1 MNHEY, CDR2 SVGEGT. Template switching was used to attach UMIs, which incorporated a 6-nucleotide sample barcode. TCRdb re-called the 5' RACE reads, yielding one record per CDR3 amino acid sequence without DNA. The sample yields about 380,000 distinct CDR3 sequences, of which the top ten take up roughly 2.6%. To note about this clonotype: Its antigen remains unknown.

The sample taken for sequencing was blood. The origin of this receptor is a human donor with ulcerative colitis or Crohn's disease, or a healthy co-twin of an affected twin (not recorded which). The chain links TRBV6-2 or TRBV6-3 to TRBJ2-5; the TRBD2 assignment by TCRdb is unverifiable without DNA. The CDR3 sequence: CASSGTSVGRTQYF.